The rows below give T cell receptor beta chains drawn from one sample of a study of control samples from healthy donors and cancer patients. TCRdb's table, derived via immunoSEQ multiplex PCR, lists solely in-frame clones and lacks some. The top ten hold over 4.5% of the sample, which has fewer than 85,000 clones, 85% to 95% seen once. What was sequenced was blood. These receptors were collected from a woman in her fifties or sixties in good health. The CDR3 runs from the conserved cysteine through the conserved F or W. Fields, in order: clone size, V gene, D gene, J gene, CDR3 protein, CDR3 DNA. The D gene is left open where the match is weak. Clone size is given for some rows only: seen once, a few or many times, or a class if the clone is expanded.

NA	TRBV7-9	NA	TRBJ2-4	CASSLEVDPKNIQYF	TGTGCCAGCAGCTTAGAAGTCGACCCAAAAAACATTCAGTACTTC
NA	TRBV24-1	NA	TRBJ1-3	CATSDPGTTGNTIYF	TGTGCCACCAGTGATCCCGGGACAACTGGAAACACCATATATTTT
NA	TRBV4-2	NA	TRBJ2-5	CASSLGGGFLIGETQYF	TGTGCCAGCAGTCTAGGTGGAGGATTCTTGATTGGAGAGACCCAGTACTTC
NA	TRBV29-1	NA	TRBJ1-5	CSAGENSNQPQHF	TGCAGCGCTGGAGAGAATAGCAATCAGCCCCAGCATTTT
NA	TRBV27	TRBD1	TRBJ1-2	CASSSQNRGDGYTF	TGTGCCAGCAGTTCGCAAAACAGGGGGGATGGCTACACCTTC
NA	TRBV9	NA	TRBJ1-2	CASSPDSYYGYTF	TGTGCCAGCAGCCCCGACAGCTACTATGGCTACACCTTC
once	TRBV28	TRBD2	TRBJ2-5	CASTLGGASSLKETQYF	TGTGCCAGCACCCTCGGGGGGGCTAGCTCCCTGAAAGAGACCCAGTACTTC
NA	TRBV28	TRBD1	TRBJ1-4	CASSLPRQGTEKLFF	TGTGCCAGCAGTTTACCCCGACAGGGTACCGAAAAACTGTTTTTT
NA	TRBV6-5	NA	TRBJ1-1	CASPGDLRNTEAFF	TGTGCCAGCCCGGGGGACTTACGGAACACTGAAGCTTTCTTT
NA	TRBV4-1	TRBD1	TRBJ1-6	CASSQPPAGGNSPLHF	TGCGCCAGCAGCCAGCCGCCGGCAGGGGGCAATTCACCCCTCCACTTT
NA	TRBV19	TRBD1	TRBJ1-2	CASTPTGNYGYTF	TGTGCCAGTACCCCGACAGGGAACTATGGCTACACCTTC
once	TRBV5-1	TRBD2	TRBJ2-5	CASQTGGGETQYF	TGCGCCAGCCAAACGGGAGGTGGGGAGACCCAGTACTTC
NA	TRBV11-2	TRBD2	TRBJ2-1	CASSSWGLAGSSNEQFF	TGTGCCAGCAGCTCGTGGGGACTAGCGGGAAGTTCCAATGAGCAGTTCTTC
NA	TRBV19	NA	TRBJ2-1	CASSLGPGDYEQFF	TGTGCCAGTAGCCTGGGACCGGGCGACTATGAGCAGTTCTTC
once	TRBV6-2/TRBV6-3	NA	TRBJ1-2	CASSSGYGYTF	TGTGCCAGCAGTTCGGGCTATGGCTACACCTTC
once	TRBV7-2	NA	TRBJ2-3	CASSSQGLATSTDTQYF	TGTGCCAGCAGCTCGCAGGGGCTAGCGACTAGCACAGATACGCAGTATTTT
NA	TRBV3-1/TRBV3-2	NA	TRBJ2-7	CASRRRQTQYYEQYF	TGTGCCAGCAGACGACGACAGACCCAATACTACGAGCAGTACTTC
NA	TRBV7-3	NA	TRBJ2-2	CASSQNANTGELFF	TGTGCCAGCAGCCAGAACGCGAACACCGGGGAGCTGTTTTTT
NA	TRBV6-5	NA	TRBJ1-5	CASSPGVRSNQPQHF	TGTGCCAGCAGTCCAGGGGTACGAAGCAATCAGCCCCAGCATTTT
NA	TRBV28	NA	TRBJ2-3	CASSLSTDTQYF	TGTGCCAGCAGTTTAAGCACAGATACGCAGTATTTT
NA	TRBV3-1/TRBV3-2	NA	TRBJ2-3	CASSRTSTDTQYF	TGTGCCAGCAGCCGAACAAGCACAGATACGCAGTATTTT
NA	TRBV23-1	NA	TRBJ2-7	CASSGTFYYEQYF	TGCGCCAGCAGTGGGACTTTCTATTACGAGCAGTACTTC
NA	TRBV11-2	NA	TRBJ1-1	CASSLDWGRGEAFF	TGTGCCAGCAGCTTAGATTGGGGTAGGGGAGAAGCTTTCTTT
NA	TRBV7-8	TRBD2	TRBJ2-5	CASSLGSSGRKETQYF	TGTGCCAGCAGCTTAGGATCTAGCGGGAGGAAAGAGACCCAGTACTTC
NA	TRBV5-1	TRBD1	TRBJ2-1	CASSPGQGAYNEQFF	TGCGCCAGCAGCCCAGGACAGGGGGCCTACAATGAGCAGTTCTTC
NA	TRBV5-1	NA	TRBJ1-1	CASSLVSSEAEAFF	TGCGCCAGCAGCTTGGTTAGCAGTGAAGCTGAAGCTTTCTTT
NA	TRBV5-5	NA	TRBJ2-7	CASSLPRSSYEQYF	TGTGCCAGCAGCTTACCGAGGAGCTCCTACGAGCAGTACTTC
once	TRBV19	NA	TRBJ2-1	CASSMGLVFSHNNEQFF	TGTGCCAGTAGTATGGGGCTCGTATTTTCCCATAACAATGAGCAGTTCTTC
NA	TRBV7-9	TRBD1	TRBJ1-4	CASSLVEGAWEKLFF	TGTGCCAGCAGCTTGGTAGAGGGGGCGTGGGAAAAACTGTTTTTT
NA	TRBV6-6	NA	TRBJ1-1	CASTADGAPGEAFF	TGTGCCAGCACCGCAGACGGGGCCCCGGGCGAAGCTTTCTTT
NA	TRBV11-2	TRBD2	TRBJ2-7	CASSPLIAGVGPYEQYF	TGTGCCAGCAGCCCCCTTATAGCGGGAGTCGGCCCCTACGAGCAGTACTTC
NA	TRBV19	NA	TRBJ1-3	CASSRTLQLSGNTIYF	TGTGCCAGTAGTCGCACCCTACAGCTCTCTGGAAACACCATATATTTT
once	TRBV10-1	NA	TRBJ2-3	CASGEGGADTDTQYF	TGCGCCAGCGGAGAGGGGGGCGCGGATACAGATACGCAGTATTTT
NA	TRBV28	NA	TRBJ1-5	CASSLGRRDQPQHF	TGTGCCAGCAGTCTCGGGCGACGCGATCAGCCCCAGCATTTT
NA	TRBV6-5	NA	TRBJ1-1	CASSYSGGYTEAFF	TGTGCCAGCAGTTACTCAGGAGGTTACACTGAAGCTTTCTTT
NA	TRBV7-3	NA	TRBJ2-1	CASSLDLDNEQFF	TGTGCCAGCAGCTTAGATCTGGACAATGAGCAGTTCTTC
NA	TRBV12-3/TRBV12-4	TRBD1	TRBJ1-1	CASSGQVNTEAFF	TGTGCCAGCAGCGGACAGGTGAACACTGAAGCTTTCTTT
NA	TRBV12-3/TRBV12-4	NA	TRBJ1-2	CASTPGDYGYTF	TGTGCCAGCACTCCAGGGGACTATGGCTACACCTTC
NA	TRBV28	NA	TRBJ2-3	CASSWADTQYF	TGTGCCAGCAGTTGGGCAGATACGCAGTATTTT
NA	TRBV2	NA	TRBJ2-4	CASSPQPGSGNIQYF	TGTGCCAGCAGCCCCCAGCCAGGGTCCGGAAACATTCAGTACTTC
NA	TRBV18	NA	TRBJ1-2	CASSDDTDGYTF	TGTGCCAGCTCAGACGACACCGATGGCTACACCTTC
NA	TRBV10-3	NA	TRBJ1-5	CAISYRGNQPQHF	TGTGCCATCAGTTACAGGGGCAATCAGCCCCAGCATTTT
once	TRBV4-1	TRBD1	TRBJ2-1	CASSPDSGTGYYNEQFF	TGCGCCAGCAGCCCGGATTCCGGGACAGGGTATTATAATGAGCAGTTCTTC
NA	TRBV18	NA	TRBJ2-3	CASSGRQGTTDTQYF	TGTGCCAGCTCAGGGCGCCAGGGGACCACAGATACGCAGTATTTT
NA	TRBV4-3	NA	TRBJ1-1	CASSQVSQGNTEAFF	TGCGCCAGCAGCCAAGTTAGTCAAGGGAACACTGAAGCTTTCTTT
NA	TRBV6-4	TRBD2	TRBJ2-1	CASSTVPGTSLFF	TGTGCCAGCAGCACAGTACCCGGGACTAGTCTCTTCTTC
NA	TRBV7-9	TRBD1	TRBJ1-4	CASSPRTGIGGEKLFF	TGTGCCAGCAGCCCGAGGACAGGGATTGGGGGTGAAAAACTGTTTTTT
NA	TRBV21-1	NA	TRBJ1-4	CASSKVGCSNEKLFF	TGTGCCAGCAGCAAAGTTGGGTGCAGTAATGAAAAACTGTTTTTT
NA	TRBV19	NA	TRBJ1-2	CASSFSGTSTGYTF	TGTGCCAGTAGTTTCTCCGGGACAAGTACTGGCTACACCTTC
NA	TRBV19	TRBD1	TRBJ1-5	CASSGQGGIQPQHF	TGTGCCAGCAGTGGACAGGGGGGCATCCAGCCCCAGCATTTT
NA	TRBV5-1	NA	TRBJ2-2	CASSDQGRNTGELFF	TGCGCCAGCAGCGACCAGGGGCGAAACACCGGGGAGCTGTTTTTT
NA	TRBV29-1	NA	TRBJ1-1	CSLVPRGNTEAFF	TGCAGCCTTGTCCCTAGGGGGAACACTGAAGCTTTCTTT
NA	TRBV27	NA	TRBJ1-6	CASSLRRDNSPLHF	TGTGCCAGCAGTTTACGCAGGGATAATTCACCCCTCCACTTT
NA	TRBV29-1	TRBD1	TRBJ2-1	CSVPEGADENEQFF	TGCAGCGTTCCCGAGGGGGCAGACGAGAATGAGCAGTTCTTC
NA	TRBV6-5	NA	TRBJ2-1	CASSGRINEQFF	TGTGCCAGCTCGGGGCGAATAAATGAGCAGTTCTTC